The sequence of this T cell receptor (beta chain) was determined in a study of blood T cell repertoires in COVID-19. Original handling: Amplification with reference gene primers provided the estimates of nucleated cell counts. The assay was immunoSEQ multiplex PCR, and TCRdb's table has in-frame clones only and misses some. Clonal size and the V and J genes are those of that table, whereas D and trimming came from the DNA. This table has about 320,000 clones, more than 70% appearing once. After removal of 4 bases from V and 4 bases from J, the junction contained 10 bases not matched to a gene. Germline CDR1 and CDR2: KGHSH and LQKENI. The CDR3 sequence is 16 residues long.

Sample: peripheral blood. The genes are TRBV18 and TRBJ2-7; 10 bases match TRBD2. The source is a woman in her forties or fifties with acute or convalescent COVID-19. The CDR3 spells CASSLKGLAGAYEQYF. The CDR3 DNA sequence: TGTGCCAGCTCACTAAAGGGTCTAGCGGGAGCGTACGAGCAGTACTTC.